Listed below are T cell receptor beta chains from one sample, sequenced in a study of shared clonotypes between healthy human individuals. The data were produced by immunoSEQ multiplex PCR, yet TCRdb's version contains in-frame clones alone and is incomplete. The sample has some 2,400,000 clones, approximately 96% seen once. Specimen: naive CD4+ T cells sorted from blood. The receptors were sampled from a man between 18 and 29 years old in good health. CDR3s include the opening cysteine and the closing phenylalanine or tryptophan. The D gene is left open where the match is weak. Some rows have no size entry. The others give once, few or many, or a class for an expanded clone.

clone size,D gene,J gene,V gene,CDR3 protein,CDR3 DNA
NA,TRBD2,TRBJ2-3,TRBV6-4,CASRPRASGSADTQYF,TGTGCCAGCAGACCTCGGGCTAGCGGGAGTGCGGATACGCAGTATTTT
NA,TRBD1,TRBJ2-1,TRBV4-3,CASSQGQGAYNEQFF,TGCGCCAGCAGCCAGGGACAGGGGGCCTACAATGAGCAGTTCTTC
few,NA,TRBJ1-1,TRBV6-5,CASSRGNTEAFF,TGTGCCAGCAGTAGGGGAAACACTGAAGCTTTCTTT
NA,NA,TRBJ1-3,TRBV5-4,CASSMGLNFGNTIYF,TGTGCCAGCAGTATGGGGCTGAATTTTGGAAACACCATATATTTT
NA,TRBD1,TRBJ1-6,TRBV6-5,CASSYGQGLGSPLHF,TGTGCCAGCAGTTATGGACAGGGTTTGGGTTCACCCCTCCACTTT
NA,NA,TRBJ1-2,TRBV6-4,CASSVLRPGGYTF,TGTGCCAGCAGTGTGCTCAGACCGGGCGGCTACACCTTC
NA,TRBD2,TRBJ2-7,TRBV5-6,CASSLTSGRATVYEQYF,TGTGCCAGCAGCTTGACTAGCGGGAGGGCCACTGTTTACGAGCAGTACTTC
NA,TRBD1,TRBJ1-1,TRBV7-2,CASRGQGNTEAFF,TGTGCCAGCAGGGGACAGGGAAACACTGAAGCTTTCTTT
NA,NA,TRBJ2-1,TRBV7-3,CASSLTGGSYNEQFF,TGTGCCAGCAGCTTAACAGGGGGCTCCTACAATGAGCAGTTCTTC
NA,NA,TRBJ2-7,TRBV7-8,CASSLGNREYEQYF,TGTGCCAGCAGCTTAGGGAACCGCGAATACGAGCAGTACTTC
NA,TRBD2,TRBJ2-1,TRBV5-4,CASTSAGSGRSISSYNEQFF,TGTGCCAGCACCTCCGCGGGTAGCGGGAGGTCTATTAGCTCCTACAATGAGCAGTTCTTC
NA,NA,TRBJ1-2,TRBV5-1,CASSLGEKDGYTF,TGCGCCAGCAGCTTGGGGGAGAAGGATGGCTACACCTTC
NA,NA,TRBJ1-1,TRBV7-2,CASSLSPGVTGTEAFF,TGTGCCAGCAGCTTGTCTCCAGGGGTGACGGGCACTGAAGCTTTCTTT
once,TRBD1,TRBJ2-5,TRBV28,CASTTGAETQYF,TGTGCCAGCACTACAGGGGCAGAGACCCAGTACTTC
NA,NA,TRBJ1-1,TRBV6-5,CASSTPAGRTEAFF,TGTGCCAGCAGTACCCCCGCAGGGCGAACTGAAGCTTTCTTT
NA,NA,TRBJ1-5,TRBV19,CASTPGQFNQPQHF,TGTGCCAGTACCCCCGGACAGTTCAATCAGCCCCAGCATTTT
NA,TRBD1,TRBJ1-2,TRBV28,CASSLLRGQPYGYTF,TGTGCCAGCAGTTTATTAAGGGGACAGCCCTATGGCTACACCTTC